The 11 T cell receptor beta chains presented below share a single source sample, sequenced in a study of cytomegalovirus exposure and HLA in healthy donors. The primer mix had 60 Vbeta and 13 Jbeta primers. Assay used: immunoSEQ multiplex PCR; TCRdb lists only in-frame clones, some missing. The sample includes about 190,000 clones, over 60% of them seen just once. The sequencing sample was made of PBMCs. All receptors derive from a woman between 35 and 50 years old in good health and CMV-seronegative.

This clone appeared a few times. The CDR3 DNA reads TGTGCCTGGAGTGTACGGGATGAAGCTTTCTTT. Protein sequence: CAWSVRDEAFF. The rearrangement joins TRBV30 to TRBJ1-1; D remains unclear. V was pared by 0 bases and J by 7 bases, with 6 bases between. This CDR3 has 11 residues. Germline-derived CDR1 and CDR2 are GTSNPN and SVGIG (reference sequence).

In DNA form, the CDR3 reads TGCGCCAGCAGCCAAGTGCGTGTCACAGATACGCAGTATTTT. Its translation: CASSQVRVTDTQYF. This chain uses TRBV4-1 with TRBJ2-3, with unresolved D. Trimming removed 1 base at V and 2 bases at J, with 7 bases between. The V gene's germline CDR1 is MGHRA and CDR2 YSYEKL. The CDR3 has 14 amino acids.

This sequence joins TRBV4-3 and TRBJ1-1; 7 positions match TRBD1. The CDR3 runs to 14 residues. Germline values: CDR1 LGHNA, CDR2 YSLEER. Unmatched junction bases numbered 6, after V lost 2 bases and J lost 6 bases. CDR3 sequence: CASSQTTGNAEAFF. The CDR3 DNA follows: TGCGCCAGCAGCCAAACGACAGGGAATGCTGAAGCTTTCTTT.

DNA of the CDR3: TGTGCCAGCAGCACCCGGACAGGAACCGATGAAAAACTGTTTTTT. Protein sequence: CASSTRTGTDEKLFF. The V call is TRBV7-9, the J call TRBJ1-4; 7 bases align to TRBD1. This CDR3 has 15 residues. Germline CDR1 reads SEHNR; CDR2 reads FQNEAQ (reference sequence). J was trimmed by 6 bases and V by 5 bases; bases with no gene match: 9.

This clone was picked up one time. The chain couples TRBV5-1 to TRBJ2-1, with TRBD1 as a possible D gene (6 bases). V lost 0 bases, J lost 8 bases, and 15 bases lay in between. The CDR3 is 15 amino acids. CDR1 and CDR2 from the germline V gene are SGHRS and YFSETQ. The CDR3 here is CASSLEGQLFDEQFF. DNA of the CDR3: TGCGCCAGCAGCTTGGAAGGACAGCTATTCGATGAGCAGTTCTTC.

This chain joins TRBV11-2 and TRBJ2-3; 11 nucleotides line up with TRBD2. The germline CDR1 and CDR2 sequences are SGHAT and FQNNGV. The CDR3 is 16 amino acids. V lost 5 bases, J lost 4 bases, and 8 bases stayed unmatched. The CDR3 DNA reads TGTGCCAGCAGCGTCATTCTAGCGGGAGGCCCAGATACGCAGTATTTT. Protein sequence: CASSVILAGGPDTQYF.

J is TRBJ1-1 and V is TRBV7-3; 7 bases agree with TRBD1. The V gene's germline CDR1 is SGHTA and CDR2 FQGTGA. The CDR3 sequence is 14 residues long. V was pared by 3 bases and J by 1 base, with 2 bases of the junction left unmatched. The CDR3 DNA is TGTGCCAGCAGCTTGGGGACAGAGAACACTGAAGCTTTCTTT. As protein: CASSLGTENTEAFF.

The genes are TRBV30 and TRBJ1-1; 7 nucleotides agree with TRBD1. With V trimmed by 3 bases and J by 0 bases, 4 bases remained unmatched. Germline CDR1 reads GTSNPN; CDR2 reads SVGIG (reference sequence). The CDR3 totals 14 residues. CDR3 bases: TGTGCCTGGAGCCAGGACAGGTTGAACACTGAAGCTTTCTTT. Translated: CAWSQDRLNTEAFF. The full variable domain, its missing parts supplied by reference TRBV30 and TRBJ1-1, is SQTIHQWPATLVQPVGSPLSLECTVEGTSNPNLYWYRQAAGRGLQLLFYSVGIGQISSEVPQNLSASRPQDRQFILSSKKLLLSDSGFYLCAWSQDRLNTEAFFGQGTRLTVV.

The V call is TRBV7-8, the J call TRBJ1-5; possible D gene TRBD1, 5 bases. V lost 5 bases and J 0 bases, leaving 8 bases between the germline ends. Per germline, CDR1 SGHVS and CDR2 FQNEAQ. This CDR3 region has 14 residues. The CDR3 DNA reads TGTGCCAGCAGCCAAGGGGCTAGCAATCAGCCCCAGCATTTT. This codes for CASSQGASNQPQHF.

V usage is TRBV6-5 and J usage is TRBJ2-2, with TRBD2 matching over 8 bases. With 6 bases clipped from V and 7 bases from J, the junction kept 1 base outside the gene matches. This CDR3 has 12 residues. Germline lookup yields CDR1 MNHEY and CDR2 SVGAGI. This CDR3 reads CASRAGGGELFF. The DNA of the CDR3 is TGTGCCAGCAGGGCGGGAGGCGGGGAGCTGTTTTTT.

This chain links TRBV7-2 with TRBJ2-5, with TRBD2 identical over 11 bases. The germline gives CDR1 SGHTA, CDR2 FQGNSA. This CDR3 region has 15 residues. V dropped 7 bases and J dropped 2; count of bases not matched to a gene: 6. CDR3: CASTNRLAGQETQYF. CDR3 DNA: TGTGCCAGCACCAATCGACTAGCGGGACAAGAGACCCAGTACTTC.